This paragraph covers one T cell receptor beta chain sequence. Using immunoSEQ multiplex PCR, the repertoire was profiled, and TCRdb retains in-frame clones only, with some absent. Of more than 85,000 clones listed, roughly 85% were seen once; the top ten hold approximately 2%. CDR3 length equals 15 residues. V trimming: 2 bases; J trimming: 2 bases; junction bases outside the gene matches: 3. Germline V gene data show CDR1 as WSHSY and CDR2 as SAAADI. These data originate in a study of blood T cell repertoires in COVID-19. The wider study: From the United States, Italy and Spain came samples of acute and convalescent COVID-19.

The chain has TRBV10-2 and TRBJ1-2, with TRBD1 identical over 9 bases. This TCR was sampled from a man aged 50-60 years with active COVID-19. Sequenced input: peripheral blood. CDR3 amino acids: CASSETGGLNYGYTF. CDR3 sequence (DNA): TGCGCCAGCAGTGAGACAGGGGGCTTGAACTATGGCTACACCTTC.